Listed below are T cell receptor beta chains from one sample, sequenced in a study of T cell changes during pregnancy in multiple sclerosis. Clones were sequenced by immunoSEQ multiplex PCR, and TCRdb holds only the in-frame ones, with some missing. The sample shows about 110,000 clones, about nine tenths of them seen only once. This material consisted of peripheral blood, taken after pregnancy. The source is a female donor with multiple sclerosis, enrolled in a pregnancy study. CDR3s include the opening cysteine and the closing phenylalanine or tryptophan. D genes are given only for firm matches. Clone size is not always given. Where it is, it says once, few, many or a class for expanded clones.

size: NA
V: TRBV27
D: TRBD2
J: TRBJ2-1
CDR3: CASSTSGVAYNEQFF
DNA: TGTGCCAGCAGCACTAGCGGGGTAGCCTACAATGAGCAGTTCTTC

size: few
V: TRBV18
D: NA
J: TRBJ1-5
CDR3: CASSRYRAQPQHF
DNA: TGTGCCAGCTCACGCTACAGGGCGCAGCCCCAGCATTTT

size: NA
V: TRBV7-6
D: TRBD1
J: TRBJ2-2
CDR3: CAIPAGGTGELFF
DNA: TGTGCCATTCCCGCAGGGGGCACCGGGGAGCTGTTTTTT

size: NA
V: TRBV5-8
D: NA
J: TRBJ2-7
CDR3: CASSNSGTYEQYF
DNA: TGTGCCAGCAGCAACTCCGGGACCTACGAGCAGTACTTC

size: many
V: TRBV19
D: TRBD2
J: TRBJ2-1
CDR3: CASSIDAGTSSHNEQFF
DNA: TGTGCCAGTAGTATAGATGCCGGGACTAGCTCCCACAATGAGCAGTTCTTC

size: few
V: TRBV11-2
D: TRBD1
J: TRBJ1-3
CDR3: CASSLQATGWHTIYF
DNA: TGTGCCAGCAGCTTACAAGCGACAGGGTGGCACACCATATATTTT

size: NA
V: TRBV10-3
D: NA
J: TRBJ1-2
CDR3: CAISESRGFHGYTF
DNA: TGTGCCATCAGTGAGTCCCGGGGGTTCCACGGCTACACCTTC

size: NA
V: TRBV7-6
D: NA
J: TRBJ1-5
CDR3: CASSLGAGGGNGNQPQHF
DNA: TGTGCCAGCAGCTTAGGTGCGGGTGGAGGGAACGGCAATCAGCCCCAGCATTTT

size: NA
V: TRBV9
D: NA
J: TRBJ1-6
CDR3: CASSVETGNSPLHF
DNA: TGTGCCAGCAGCGTAGAAACGGGGAATTCACCCCTCCACTTT

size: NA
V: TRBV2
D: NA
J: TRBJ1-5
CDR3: CASSEEGAQPQHF
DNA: TGTGCCAGCAGTGAAGAGGGAGCCCAGCCCCAGCATTTT

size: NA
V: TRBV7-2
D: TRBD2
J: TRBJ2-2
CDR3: CASSMRGGRLTGELFF
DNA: TGTGCCAGCAGCATGCGGGGGGGCCGGCTTACCGGGGAGCTGTTTTTT

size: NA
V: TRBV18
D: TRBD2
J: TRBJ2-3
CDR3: CASSPGLAGGSTDTQYF
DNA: TGTGCCAGCTCACCGGGACTAGCGGGGGGGTCCACAGATACGCAGTATTTT

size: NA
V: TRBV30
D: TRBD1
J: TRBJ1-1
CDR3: CAWNDRGGTEAFF
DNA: TGTGCCTGGAACGACAGGGGTGGTACTGAAGCTTTCTTT

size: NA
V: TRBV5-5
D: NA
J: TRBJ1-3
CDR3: CASSLGGPVSGNTIYF
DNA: TGTGCCAGCAGCTTGGGAGGGCCCGTCTCTGGAAACACCATATATTTT

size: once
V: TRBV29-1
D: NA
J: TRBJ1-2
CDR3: CSVETGDGYGYTF
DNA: TGCAGCGTTGAAACGGGGGACGGCTATGGCTACACCTTC

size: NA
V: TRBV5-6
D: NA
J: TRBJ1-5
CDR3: CASSLGPGTHDQPQHF
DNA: TGTGCCAGCAGCTTAGGCCCCGGGACTCACGATCAGCCCCAGCATTTT

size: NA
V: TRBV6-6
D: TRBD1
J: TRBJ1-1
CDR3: CASSQTGGLTEAFF
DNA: TGTGCCAGCAGCCAGACAGGGGGCCTCACTGAAGCTTTCTTT

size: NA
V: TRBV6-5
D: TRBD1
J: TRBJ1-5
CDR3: CASSAEGTDNQPQHF
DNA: TGTGCCAGCAGTGCCGAGGGGACAGACAATCAGCCCCAGCATTTT

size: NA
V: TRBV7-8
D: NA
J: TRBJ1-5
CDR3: CASSITYGNQPQHF
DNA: TGTGCCAGCAGCATAACCTACGGCAATCAGCCCCAGCATTTT

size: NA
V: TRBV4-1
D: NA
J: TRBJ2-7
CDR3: CASSPRQESYEQYF
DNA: TGCGCCAGCAGCCCCCGACAGGAAAGCTACGAGCAGTACTTC

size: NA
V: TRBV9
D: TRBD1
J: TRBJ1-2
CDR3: CASSTRTGLSYGYTF
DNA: TGTGCCAGCAGCACCCGGACAGGGCTGAGCTATGGCTACACCTTC

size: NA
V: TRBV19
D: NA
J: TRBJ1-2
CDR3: CASSRGSSRFNYGYTF
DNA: TGTGCCAGTAGTCGCGGGAGCTCCCGATTTAACTATGGCTACACCTTC